The 30 T cell receptor beta chains below all came from one sample that was sequenced in a study of blood T cell repertoires in COVID-19. Sequenced by immunoSEQ multiplex PCR; TCRdb stores in-frame clones only, minus some. Of over 200,000 clones detected, about 81% appear once; the ten largest clones hold 7.5% to 10%. Sequencing input: PBMCs or T cells enriched from blood (not recorded which). The receptors were sampled from a middle-aged man who had recovered from COVID-19.

The chain links TRBV13 to TRBJ1-1; 7 nucleotides agree with TRBD1. The CDR3 loop spans 15 amino acids. Germline assignment: CDR1 PRHDT and CDR2 FYEKMQ (reference sequence). The V segment lost 2 bases and the J segment 3 bases; nucleotides outside the gene matches: 6. The CDR3 nucleotides read TGTGCCAGCAGCTTAAGAAGACAGGGCTACACTGAAGCTTTCTTT. Translated: CASSLRRQGYTEAFF.

This clone is a singleton in its sample. V usage is TRBV12-3 or TRBV12-4 and J usage is TRBJ1-1; D uncertain. The CDR3 consists of 12 residues. Between the trimmed V and J ends, which lost 1 base and 6 bases, there was a span of 6 bases. The CDR3 DNA is TGTGCCAGCAGTTTAGGGGCTCCTGAAGCTTTCTTT. Translating gives CASSLGAPEAFF.

This chain connects TRBV29-1 to TRBJ2-5; D possibly corresponds to TRBD1 (5 bases). Trimming stripped 4 bases from V and 2 bases from J, with 8 bases between. This CDR3 is built from 12 residues. Germline assignment: CDR1 SQVTM and CDR2 ANQGSEA. The CDR3 coding sequence is TGCAGCGTTGGACAGTTTCAAGAGACCCAGTACTTC. This encodes CSVGQFQETQYF. The full variable domain, with the rest looked up from reference TRBV29-1 and TRBJ2-5, is SAVISQKPSRDICQRGTSLTIQCQVDSQVTMMFWYRQQPGQSLTLIATANQGSEATYESGFVIDKFPISRPNLTFSTLTVSNMSPEDSSIYLCSVGQFQETQYFGPGTRLLVL.

This chain connects TRBV19 to TRBJ2-7; perhaps TRBD1 as D (6 bases). In germline, CDR1 is LNHDA, CDR2 SQIVND (reference sequence). This CDR3 has 14 residues. Trimming pared 5 bases from V and 2 bases from J, leaving 13 bases between. CDR3: CASSVAGVTYEQYF. CDR3 bases: TGTGCCAGTAGTGTGGCAGGGGTTACCTACGAGCAGTACTTC.

The J gene is TRBJ2-5, the V gene TRBV7-2; D might be TRBD2 (7 bases). The V and J ends lost 0 bases and 2 bases respectively, with 10 bases between them. CDR1 is SGHTA, CDR2 FQGNSA, per germline. The CDR3 runs to 15 residues. CDR3 coding DNA: TGTGCCAGCAGCTTAGCGGGGGGGCTGCAAGAGACCCAGTACTTC. Its protein product is CASSLAGGLQETQYF.

This CDR3 is CASSPERTNGYEQFF. For the CDR3, the DNA is TGTGCCAGCAGCCCCGAGCGGACCAACGGGTATGAGCAGTTCTTC. The chain carries TRBV4-2 and TRBJ2-1; D is possibly TRBD2 (5 bases). Per the germline V gene, CDR1 is LGHNA and CDR2 is YNFKEQ. This CDR3 comprises 15 residues. The ends were cut back, 4 bases at V and 8 bases at J, with 18 bases in the middle.

The genes are TRBV28 and TRBJ2-3, with 10 bases aligning to TRBD2. Germline CDR1 is MDHEN and CDR2 is SYDVKM. This CDR3 contains 16 residues. The junction had 5 bases not matched to a gene; V was cut back by 5 bases and J by 0 bases. The CDR3 DNA reads TGTGCCAGCAGTCTGTGGACTAGCGGAAGCACAGATACGCAGTATTTT. Its protein product is CASSLWTSGSTDTQYF.

This clone was picked up one time. The rearrangement uses TRBV4-1 and TRBJ1-4; D not resolved. CDR3 size: 15 residues. Trimming removed 0 bases at V and 6 bases at J, with 11 bases between. Germline CDR1 reads MGHRA; CDR2 reads YSYEKL. CDR3 in amino acids: CASSQDVIEDEKLFF. The CDR3 nucleotides read TGCGCCAGCAGCCAAGATGTGATCGAGGATGAAAAACTGTTTTTT.

This clone is a singleton in its sample. This sequence joins TRBV14 and TRBJ1-3; D gene uncertain. Per germline, CDR1 SGHDN and CDR2 FVKESK. The CDR3 loop spans 16 amino acids. V was clipped by 0 bases and J by 2 bases, with 11 bases between them. CDR3 residues: CASSQESSLTGNTIYF. DNA of the CDR3: TGTGCCAGCAGCCAAGAATCCAGTCTGACTGGAAACACCATATATTTT.

As regards this clone: Compared with germline, one end of the junction differs, possibly owing to a read error. V gene TRBV19 combines with J gene TRBJ1-4; D unclear. The CDR3 is made up of 12 amino acids. Germline loops: CDR1 LNHDA, CDR2 SQIVND (reference sequence). For the CDR3, the DNA is TGTGCCAGTAGTAGAACTCATGAAAAACTGTTTTTT. The encoded protein is CASSRTHEKLFF.

The count of this clone is one. The V call is TRBV24-1, the J call TRBJ2-5; D unresolved. Deletions cut 2 bases from V and 3 bases from J, with 6 bases between. This CDR3 has 13 residues. Germline V gene lookup returns CDR1 KGHDR and CDR2 SFDVKD. The CDR3 is CATSDSAEETQYF. Written as DNA, the CDR3 is TGTGCCACCAGTGATTCTGCAGAAGAGACCCAGTACTTC.

CDR3 amino acids: CASSLTDRMNTEAFF. The CDR3 DNA sequence: TGCGCCAGCAGCTTGACGGACAGGATGAACACTGAAGCTTTCTTT. This chain links TRBV5-1 with TRBJ1-1; 7 nucleotides agree with TRBD1. Germline CDR1 SGHRS, CDR2 YFSETQ. The J segment lost 0 bases and the V segment lost 1 base, leaving 3 bases of the junction unmatched. CDR3 length equals 15 residues.

The rearrangement joins TRBV29-1 to TRBJ1-4; 8 nucleotides match TRBD1. Germline CDR1 and CDR2: SQVTM and ANQGSEA. The CDR3 is 14 amino acids. The V gene end was trimmed by 6 bases and the J gene end by 8 bases; junction bases not matched to a gene: 11. DNA for the CDR3: TGCAGCGTCCTACCCAGGGGGCCAGGGGAAAAACTGTTTTTT. This encodes CSVLPRGPGEKLFF.

The chain employs TRBV6-5 and TRBJ2-3; 7 nucleotides match TRBD2. The CDR3 runs to 14 residues. With 3 bases clipped from V and 5 bases from J, the junction kept 5 bases outside the gene matches. Germline V gene lookup returns CDR1 MNHEY and CDR2 SVGAGI. In DNA form, the CDR3 reads TGTGCCAGCAGTTATAGGCTAGCGGTAGATACGCAGTATTTT. It encodes CASSYRLAVDTQYF.

The rearrangement links TRBV6-6 to TRBJ1-6; tentatively, D is TRBD1 (6 bases). Germline V gene data show CDR1 as MNHNY and CDR2 as SVGAGI (reference sequence). The V end lost 3 bases, the J end lost 7 bases, and 16 bases lay between the germline ends. This CDR3 has 16 amino acids. In DNA form, the CDR3 reads TGTGCCAGCAGTTATTGGCAGGCCACAGGGAATTCACCCCTCCACTTT. As protein: CASSYWQATGNSPLHF.

This clone showed up just a few times. This chain links TRBV30 with TRBJ2-1; 10 nucleotides align to TRBD2. The trim removed 2 bases at V and 9 bases at J, leaving 7 bases unmatched. From germline, CDR1 is GTSNPN and CDR2 SVGIG (reference sequence). This CDR3 region has 14 residues. The CDR3 loop is CAWSLSGGAGEQFF. The CDR3 DNA reads TGTGCCTGGAGTTTAAGCGGGGGGGCGGGTGAGCAGTTCTTC.

In this sample, this clone turned up many times. V is TRBV19 and J is TRBJ1-1; D not resolved. Germline CDR1 reads LNHDA; CDR2 reads SQIVND (reference sequence). V lost 7 bases and J lost 2, with 11 bases in between. The CDR3 length is 13 residues. The CDR3 DNA sequence: TGTGCCAGTAAGAGACACGTAAACACTGAAGCTTTCTTT. Its protein product is CASKRHVNTEAFF.

This clone was found once. The gene calls are TRBV7-3 and TRBJ2-5, with D perhaps matching TRBD1 (5 bases). CDR1 is SGHTA, CDR2 FQGTGA, per germline. This CDR3 is built from 14 residues. The V gene lost 2 bases and the J gene lost 3 bases, with 10 bases spanning the gap. CDR3 in DNA: TGTGCCAGCAGCTTAGGCTCAGGGAAAGAGACCCAGTACTTC. Residues: CASSLGSGKETQYF.

The V call is TRBV28, the J call TRBJ2-2; 12 bases match TRBD2. The CDR3 is 19 residues long. Germline V gives CDR1 MDHEN, CDR2 SYDVKM. Germline trimming cut 2 bases from V and 2 bases from J; bases unmatched to any gene: 9. CDR3 loop: CASSLGLGLAGYNTGELFF. The CDR3 nucleotides are TGTGCCAGCAGTTTAGGCCTGGGACTAGCGGGTTACAACACCGGGGAGCTGTTTTTT.

J is TRBJ2-1 and V is TRBV29-1; TRBD1 aligns across 8 bases. The germline CDR1 and CDR2 sequences are SQVTM and ANQGSEA. The trim removed 5 bases at V and 2 bases at J, leaving 8 bases unmatched. This CDR3 is 15 amino acids long. DNA of the CDR3: TGCAGCGTTCCAGGGGGCAGGGGCACCTACAATGAGCAGTTCTTC. As protein: CSVPGGRGTYNEQFF.

The chain links TRBV10-3 to TRBJ1-1; 9 nucleotides align to TRBD1. The junction had 9 bases not matched to a gene; V was cut back by 7 bases and J by 6 bases. The V gene's germline CDR1 is ENHRY and CDR2 SYGVKD. The CDR3 runs to 14 residues. The CDR3: CAIKGQGVVAEAFF. The CDR3 DNA is TGTGCCATCAAGGGACAGGGAGTAGTAGCTGAAGCTTTCTTT.

The count of this clone is one. This chain connects TRBV5-8 to TRBJ1-4; TRBD1 agrees at 9 bases. Germline CDR1 reads SGHTS; CDR2 reads YDEGEE. The CDR3 runs to 14 residues. The J segment lost 8 bases and the V segment lost 2 bases, leaving 4 bases of the junction unmatched. The CDR3 sequence: CASSFGTGNEKLFF. CDR3 DNA sequence: TGTGCCAGCAGCTTTGGGACAGGGAACGAAAAACTGTTTTTT.

The chain carries TRBV12-5 and TRBJ2-3; TRBD1 is a possible D gene (5 bases). This CDR3 region has 15 residues. V lost 6 bases and J 6 bases, leaving 19 bases between the germline ends. CDR1 LGHNT and CDR2 FRNRAP come from the germline V gene. Written as DNA, the CDR3 is TGTGCTAGTGGGGCAATGGTGTTTCAGGGTGATACGCAGTATTTT. The encoded protein is CASGAMVFQGDTQYF.

The chain uses TRBV6-5 and TRBJ1-2; the D gene is possibly TRBD1 (5 bases). Germline assignment: CDR1 MNHEY and CDR2 SVGAGI. The V end lost 6 bases, the J end lost 0 bases, and 14 bases lay between the germline ends. This CDR3 region has 15 residues. CDR3 sequence reads: CASRFRENANYGYTF. CDR3 bases: TGTGCCAGCAGGTTCAGGGAAAACGCTAACTATGGCTACACCTTC.

This clone was counted many times. The chain is built from TRBV6-5 and TRBJ1-6; 8 bases fit TRBD1. The length of the CDR3 is 15 residues. Germline V gives CDR1 MNHEY, CDR2 SVGAGI. The V and J ends lost 0 bases and 7 bases, in that order; junction bases with no gene match: 2. The CDR3: CASSYSTGGNSPLHF. The CDR3 nucleotides read TGTGCCAGCAGTTACTCCACAGGGGGGAATTCACCCCTCCACTTT.

This chain uses TRBV6-4 with TRBJ2-5, with D possibly being TRBD2 (6 bases). Germline V gene sequence: CDR1 MRHNA, CDR2 SNTAGT. This CDR3 is 15 amino acids long. V lost 1 base and J 3 bases, leaving 12 bases between the germline ends. CDR3 loop: CASSDWWGVKETQYF. Here the CDR3 DNA reads TGTGCCAGCAGTGACTGGTGGGGGGTAAAAGAGACCCAGTACTTC.

This chain connects TRBV3-1 (or the pseudogene TRBV3-2) to TRBJ1-1; D may be TRBD1 (6 bases). V was pared by 4 bases and J by 2 bases, with 14 bases between. The CDR3 has 15 amino acids. Germline V gene data show CDR1 as LGHDT and CDR2 as YNNKEL (reference sequence). DNA of the CDR3: TGTGCCAGCAGCCGAACAGGGTCCTCTAACACTGAAGCTTTCTTT. Amino acids: CASSRTGSSNTEAFF.

The V gene is TRBV7-8, the J gene TRBJ1-4; 8 bases map to TRBD1. J lost 8 bases, V lost 1 base, and 6 bases had no gene match. Germline V gives CDR1 SGHVS, CDR2 FQNEAQ. The CDR3 is 15 amino acids. Here the CDR3 DNA reads TGTGCCAGCAGCTTAGGGCAGGGGGCGATCGAAAAACTGTTTTTT. It yields the protein CASSLGQGAIEKLFF. Together with reference TRBV7-8 and TRBJ1-4, the CDR3 gives the full variable domain: GAGVSQSPRYKVAKRGQDVALRCDPISGHVSLFWYQQALGQGPEFLTYFQNEAQLDKSGLPSDRFFAERPEGSVSTLKIQRTQQEDSAVYLCASSLGQGAIEKLFFGSGTQLSVL.

The V and J genes are TRBV6-5 and TRBJ1-5; 10 positions match TRBD1. Germline V lookup: CDR1 MNHEY, CDR2 SVGAGI. After removal of 7 bases from V and 6 bases from J, the junction contained 6 bases not matched to a gene. This CDR3 comprises 14 residues. The CDR3 DNA reads as TGTGCCAGCACGACAGGGGGCAGCGGTCAGCCCCAGCATTTT. Translating it yields CASTTGGSGQPQHF.

V is TRBV7-8 and J is TRBJ1-3; possible D gene TRBD1, 6 bases. This CDR3 region has 15 residues. The V gene lost 3 bases and the J gene lost 2 bases, with 11 bases spanning the gap. Germline values: CDR1 SGHVS, CDR2 FQNEAQ. In DNA form, the CDR3 reads TGTGCCAGCAGCTTGAGGACAGCGCCTGGAAACACCATATATTTT. Translation gives CASSLRTAPGNTIYF.